Below, 3 T cell receptor beta chains from the same sample are listed, as sequenced in a study of T cells after posttransplantation cyclophosphamide. Method: immunoSEQ multiplex PCR; TCRdb's copy keeps in-frame clones and lacks some. Recorded here are tens of thousands of clones, none singletons. The material sequenced was PBMCs. The source of these receptors is a man aged 40-49 years in good health, CMV-negative, and a related stem cell transplant donor.

Ten or more counts support this clone. The rearrangement joins TRBV27 to TRBJ1-1; 8 bases map to TRBD1. Per the germline V gene, CDR1 is MNHEY and CDR2 is SMNVEV (reference sequence). V lost 4 bases to trimming and J lost 0 bases; unmatched junction nucleotides: 1. This CDR3 region has 14 residues. The CDR3 bases are TGTGCCAGCAGTTCAGGGGGCCTGAACACTGAAGCTTTCTTT. Translating it yields CASSSGGLNTEAFF.

This clone was detected ten times or more. V usage is TRBV7-6 and J usage is TRBJ1-4; D gene unclear. V was trimmed by 1 base and J by 14 bases, leaving 11 bases between them. Germline CDR1 reads SGHVS; CDR2 reads FNYEAQ. The CDR3 is 12 residues long. The CDR3, as DNA: TGTGCCAGCAGCTTAGGGGCAGCCCGGCTGTTTTTT. It is translated as CASSLGAARLFF.

This clone appeared many times. The chain combines TRBV20-1 with TRBJ1-1; no clear D gene. The CDR3 loop spans 11 amino acids. The germline CDR1 and CDR2 sequences are DFQATT and SNEGSKA (reference sequence). The chain's CDR3 is CAPGGITEAFF. The DNA of the CDR3 is TGCGCCCCAGGAGGGATCACTGAAGCTTTCTTT.